The table lists the clone carrying this T cell receptor (beta chain) with a count of one. What it binds is not known. This entry comes from a study of cytomegalovirus exposure and HLA in healthy donors. Study results and limitations: The study recorded 160 or so TCR beta chains that were cytomegalovirus-associated. One cluster of highly shared sequence variants probably arose as a sequencing artifact. Later examination showed HLA-associated TCR beta chains had greater clonal expansion than equally common others. Rarity marked most TCR sequences, yet some public TCRs occurred in many donors.

The PCR made use of 60 Vbeta and 13 Jbeta primers. Some clones are missing from TCRdb's copy, which holds only in-frame ones; the method was immunoSEQ multiplex PCR. This sample has over 100,000 clones, with approximately 82% found just once. The material sequenced was PBMCs. The clonotype originates from a female donor in good health and CMV-seronegative.

CDR3 DNA: TGTGCCAGCAGCCAAGATGGTACCCGAGGGGGCTACGAGCAGTACTTC. It translates to CASSQDGTRGGYEQYF. The J gene is TRBJ2-7, the V gene TRBV4-2, with D perhaps matching TRBD1 (6 bases). Trimming removed 0 bases from V and 3 bases from J, with 15 bases in between. Germline loops: CDR1 LGHNA, CDR2 YNFKEQ. The CDR3 spans 16 residues.